This T cell receptor beta chain was identified in a study of blood T cells in healthy people across ages. This clonotype was seen repeatedly, ten times or more. The authors ran a second PCR of 7 to 11 cycles using a sample-barcoded 5' primer and a J-beta primer mix. One entry per CDR3 protein, called by TCRdb with MiXCR from the 5' RACE reads. The sample consists of roughly 650,000 distinct CDR3 sequences, about 34% of them appearing once. The CDR3 covers 17 residues. Trimming pared 5 bases from V and 2 bases from J, leaving 19 bases between. From germline, CDR1 is MNHEY and CDR2 SMNVEV (reference sequence).

This TCR came from an elderly woman in good health. This chain uses TRBV27 with TRBJ2-1, with D possibly TRBD2 on 7 matching bases. The material sequenced was blood. The CDR3 here is CASSPPIRGGAYNEQFF. As DNA, the CDR3 is TGTGCCAGCAGTCCCCCCATTAGGGGGGGGGCCTACAATGAGCAGTTCTTC.